This section outlines one T cell receptor (beta chain) sequence together with its context. CDR3 size: 14 residues. Germline V lookup: CDR1 SGHTA, CDR2 FQGNSA. Between the trimmed V and J ends, which lost 0 bases and 3 bases, there was a span of 9 bases. The data belong to a study of blood T cell repertoires in COVID-19. The overall study: In each case, the material was cDNA or gDNA derived from T cells, B-cell-depleted T cells, or PBMCs.

Per the original data handling: How many nucleated cells were present was estimated from reference gene primer amplification. Repertoires were generated with immunoSEQ multiplex PCR, while TCRdb's copy carries only in-frame clones and drops some. That table supplies the V and J calls and clone size; D and trimming were determined from the DNA. The profile covers approximately 390,000 clones, with around 89% appearing a single time and approximately 7% taken by the ten largest. The material sequenced was peripheral blood. The V and J genes are TRBV7-2 and TRBJ2-7; D is undetermined. This clonotype was obtained from a man aged 18-30 years with active or convalescent COVID-19. The CDR3 is CASSLALGDYEQYF. CDR3 DNA: TGTGCCAGCAGCTTAGCGTTAGGAGACTACGAGCAGTACTTC. The complete variable domain, with remaining parts taken from reference TRBV7-2 and TRBJ2-7, reads GAGVSQSPSNKVTEKGKDVELRCDPISGHTALYWYRQSLGQGLEFLIYFQGNSAPDKSGLPSDRFSAERTGGSVSTLTIQRTQQEDSAVYLCASSLALGDYEQYFGPGTRLTVT.